This T cell receptor beta chain emerged from a study of early T cells in non-severe SARS-CoV-2 infection. Overall study: Sequenced bulk RNA came from whole blood that was unsorted, and chains were unpaired. Whole-study results and caveats: Comparison of clonotypes with VDJdb favored anti-spike CD8 responses while missing private and CD4 specificities.

About this clonotype itself: Its cognate antigen is unknown.

As part of library construction, unique molecular identifiers were attached to individual cDNA molecules. A single record per CDR3 protein comes from TCRdb applying MiXCR to the 5' RACE reads. The data hold about 69,000 distinct CDR3 sequences, with roughly 4.5% observed a single time. The V segment lost 6 bases and the J segment 12 bases; nucleotides outside the gene matches: 10. The CDR3 totals 12 residues. The V gene's germline CDR1 is SGHAT and CDR2 FQNNGV. The source material was whole blood, sampled at baseline. The chain recombines TRBV11-2 with TRBJ1-1; 7 bases align to TRBD1. The origin of this receptor is an adult who was a healthcare worker with PCR-confirmed SARS-CoV-2 infection or an uninfected control (not recorded which). The donor label of this sample is uncertain. The CDR3 is CASRFDRARTFF. The CDR3 DNA follows: TGTGCCAGCAGGTTTGACAGGGCGAGGACTTTCTTT. Full variable domain (missing parts from reference TRBV11-2 and TRBJ1-1): EAGVAQSPRYKIIEKRQSVAFWCNPISGHATLYWYQQILGQGPKLLIQFQNNGVVDDSQLPKDRFSAERLKGVDSTLKIQPAKLEDSAVYLCASRFDRARTFFGQGTRLTVV.